These 9 T cell receptor beta chains share one sample of origin, sequenced in a study of cytomegalovirus exposure and HLA in healthy donors. PCR involved 60 Vbeta and 13 Jbeta primers. The assay was immunoSEQ multiplex PCR, and TCRdb's table has in-frame clones only and misses some. Of about 130,000 clones in the sample, roughly 83% were seen once. Specimen: PBMCs. The source of these receptors is a girl aged 2-10 years in good health and CMV-seronegative.

This clone was detected only a few times. The chain uses TRBV6-1 and TRBJ2-1; D perhaps matches TRBD1 (5 bases). Germline CDR1 reads MNHNS; CDR2 reads SASEGT. The CDR3 runs to 15 residues. V lost 4 bases, J lost 1 base, and 11 bases lay in between. The CDR3, as DNA: TGTGCCAGCAGTGCAGGGCCAAAATCCTACAATGAGCAGTTCTTC. The encoded protein is CASSAGPKSYNEQFF.

The J gene is TRBJ2-1, the V gene TRBV7-2; D unresolved. This CDR3 contains 13 residues. Germline-derived CDR1 and CDR2 are SGHTA and FQGNSA. Trimming removed 1 base at V and 10 bases at J, with 11 bases between. CDR3 protein: CASSLVGLSEQFF. DNA of the CDR3: TGTGCCAGCAGCTTAGTGGGTCTTAGCGAGCAGTTCTTC. The entire variable domain, with the rest obtained from reference TRBV7-2 and TRBJ2-1, is as follows: GAGVSQSPSNKVTEKGKDVELRCDPISGHTALYWYRQSLGQGLEFLIYFQGNSAPDKSGLPSDRFSAERTGGSVSTLTIQRTQQEDSAVYLCASSLVGLSEQFFGPGTRLTVL.

This clone appeared a single time. The sample has other DNA sequences that encode this CDR3 too. The gene calls are TRBV5-4 and TRBJ2-3; D might be TRBD2 (5 bases). Trimming cost V 0 bases and J 3 bases, with 5 bases left between them. The CDR3 sequence is 13 residues long. CDR1 and CDR2 from the germline V gene are SGHNT and YYREEE (reference sequence). The CDR3 is CASSLAGTDTQYF. CDR3 nucleotide sequence: TGTGCCAGCAGCTTGGCGGGGACAGATACGCAGTATTTT.

The rearrangement joins TRBV5-4 to TRBJ1-2; a weak D match, TRBD1 (6 bases). Germline V gene sequence: CDR1 SGHNT, CDR2 YYREEE (reference sequence). The CDR3 extends over 14 amino acids. The V and J ends lost 5 bases and 6 bases respectively, with 17 bases between them. In DNA form, the CDR3 reads TGTGCCAGCAGAAGGGGGGGGGTCGAGGATGGCTACACCTTC. It codes for CASRRGGVEDGYTF. Complete variable domain (other parts from reference TRBV5-4 and TRBJ1-2): ETGVTQSPTHLIKTRGQQVTLRCSSQSGHNTVSWYQQALGQGPQFIFQYYREEENGRGNFPPRFSGLQFPNYSSELNVNALELDDSALYLCASRRGGVEDGYTFGSGTRLTVV.

The rearrangement joins TRBV19 to TRBJ2-3, with D possibly TRBD2 on 6 matching bases. The CDR3 loop spans 15 amino acids. The germline V gene encodes CDR1 LNHDA and CDR2 SQIVND (reference sequence). Between the trimmed V and J ends, which lost 3 bases and 5 bases, there was a span of 15 bases. In DNA, the CDR3 is TGTGCCAGTAGTATCGGCGGGAATAAGGGAGATACGCAGTATTTT. This sequence encodes CASSIGGNKGDTQYF.

A word on this clone: The missing conserved phenylalanine or tryptophan at the end of this CDR3 makes a read error likely. This chain joins TRBV29-1 and TRBJ2-3; TRBD2 aligns across 9 bases. The V and J ends lost 2 bases and 0 bases, in that order; junction bases with no gene match: 3. CDR1 is SQVTM and CDR2 is ANQGSEA in the germline V gene. This CDR3 is built from 15 residues. The CDR3 coding sequence is TGCAGCGTTGAACCAACTAGCGGGAGCACAGATACGCAGTATGTT. Translating it yields CSVEPTSGSTDTQYV.

This clone is labeled as medium-sized (0.01 to 0.1%). The chain uses TRBV6-1 and TRBJ2-7, with TRBD1 matching over 7 bases. In germline, CDR1 is MNHNS, CDR2 SASEGT. The V gene end was trimmed by 8 bases and the J gene end by 4 bases; junction bases not matched to a gene: 11. CDR3 length: 14 residues. The CDR3 DNA follows: TGTGCCAGCGCCTACCGGGACAGATCTTACGAGCAGTACTTC. Translated, it gives CASAYRDRSYEQYF.

The gene calls are TRBV6-5 and TRBJ2-1; 8 nucleotides match TRBD2. Unmatched junction bases numbered 8, after V lost 7 bases and J lost 6 bases. This CDR3 comprises 14 residues. Germline assignment: CDR1 MNHEY and CDR2 SVGAGI. The CDR3 protein is CASTTGGPVNEQFF. The CDR3 nucleotides are TGTGCCAGCACTACGGGAGGGCCTGTCAATGAGCAGTTCTTC.

The rearrangement uses TRBV19 and TRBJ2-4; weak D call: TRBD1 (6 bases). The V end was cut by 5 bases, the J end by 4 bases, with 9 bases between. The germline V gene has CDR1 LNHDA and CDR2 SQIVND (reference sequence). The CDR3 covers 13 residues. CDR3 nucleotide sequence: TGTGCCAGTAGTGGGCAGGGGAAAAACATTCAGTACTTC. Translated, it gives CASSGQGKNIQYF.